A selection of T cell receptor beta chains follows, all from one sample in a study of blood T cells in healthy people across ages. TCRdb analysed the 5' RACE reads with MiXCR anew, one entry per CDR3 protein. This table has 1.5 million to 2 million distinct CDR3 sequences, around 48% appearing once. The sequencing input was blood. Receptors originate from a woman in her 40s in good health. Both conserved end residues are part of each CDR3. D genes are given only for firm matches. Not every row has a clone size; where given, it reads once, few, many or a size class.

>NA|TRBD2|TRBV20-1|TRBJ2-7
CSATKTSGGSYEQYF
TGCAGTGCTACAAAGACTAGCGGAGGCTCCTACGAGCAGTACTTC
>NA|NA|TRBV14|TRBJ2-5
CASSQDRVRKETQYF
TGTGCCAGCAGCCAAGATCGAGTCAGAAAAGAGACCCAGTACTTC
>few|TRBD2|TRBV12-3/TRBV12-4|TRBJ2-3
CASSPGGEERDTQYF
TGTGCCAGCAGTCCCGGGGGGGAAGAAAGAGATACGCAGTATTTT
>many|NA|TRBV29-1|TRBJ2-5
CSVRRTRNEETQYF
TGCAGCGTGAGGAGGACTCGAAATGAAGAGACCCAGTACTTC
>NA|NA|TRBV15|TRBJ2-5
CATSRWPSFQETQYF
TGTGCCACCAGCAGATGGCCGAGCTTCCAAGAGACCCAGTACTTC
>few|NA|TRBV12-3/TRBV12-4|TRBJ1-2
CASSYMHPSGTEPYGYTF
TGTGCCAGCAGCTATATGCATCCGAGTGGAACAGAGCCCTATGGCTACACCTTC
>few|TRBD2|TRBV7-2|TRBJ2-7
CASSLGGGTHEQYF
TGTGCCAGCAGCTTAGGCGGGGGGACGCACGAGCAGTACTTC
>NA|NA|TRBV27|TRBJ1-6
CASSFYGSPLHF
TGTGCCAGCAGTTTCTACGGATCACCCCTCCACTTT
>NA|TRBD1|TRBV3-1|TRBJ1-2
CASSPWDSPLLGYTF
TGTGCCAGCAGCCCTTGGGACAGCCCTCTACTTGGCTACACCTTC
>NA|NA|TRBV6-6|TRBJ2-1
CASSYPTGGAYNERFF
TGTGCCAGCAGTTACCCGACAGGCGGGGCATACAATGAGCGGTTCTTC
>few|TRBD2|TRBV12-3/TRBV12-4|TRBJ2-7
CASSAASGGARSYEQYF
TGTGCCAGCAGTGCGGCTAGCGGGGGGGCCCGCTCCTACGAGCAGTACTTC
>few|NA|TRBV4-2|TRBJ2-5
CASSQALGARETQYF
TGTGCCAGCAGCCAAGCGCTGGGGGCCAGAGAGACCCAGTACTTC
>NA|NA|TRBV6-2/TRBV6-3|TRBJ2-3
CASSSRQEVADTQYF
TGTGCCAGCAGCAGCCGACAGGAAGTAGCAGATACGCAGTATTTT
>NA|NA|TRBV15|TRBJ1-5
CATRAYSGSNQPQHF
TGTGCCACCCGCGCCTATTCCGGCAGCAATCAGCCCCAGCATTTT
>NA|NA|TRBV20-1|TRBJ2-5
CSARRQVGETQYF
TGCAGTGCACGACGACAGGTCGGGGAGACCCAGTACTTC
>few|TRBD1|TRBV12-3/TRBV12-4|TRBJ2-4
CASSPPGGRGTNIQYF
TGTGCCAGCAGTCCTCCAGGGGGCCGGGGTACGAACATTCAGTACTTC
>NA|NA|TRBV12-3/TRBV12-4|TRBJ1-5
CASSLRDLGNRPQHF
TGTGCCAGCAGTTTAAGGGATTTGGGCAATCGGCCCCAGCATTTT
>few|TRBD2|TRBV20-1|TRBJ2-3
CSARSGGAATQYF
TGCAGTGCGAGGAGCGGGGGGGCAGCTACGCAGTATTTT
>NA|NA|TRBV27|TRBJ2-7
CASSLAGPGPPRYEQYF
TGTGCCAGCAGTTTAGCGGGGCCGGGGCCACCACGCTACGAGCAGTACTTC
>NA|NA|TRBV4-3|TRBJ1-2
CASSQEGRAPGGYTF
TGCGCCAGCAGCCAAGAGGGCAGGGCCCCCGGCGGCTACACCTTC
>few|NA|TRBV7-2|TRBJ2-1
CASSSAPSQGSEQFF
TGTGCCAGCAGCTCTGCCCCGAGCCAGGGATCTGAGCAGTTCTTC
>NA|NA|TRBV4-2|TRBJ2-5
CASSQAEEGLRGEETQYF
TGTGCCAGCAGCCAAGCAGAGGAGGGATTGCGGGGCGAAGAGACCCAGTACTTC
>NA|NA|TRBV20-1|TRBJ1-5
CSARDRLPDLSNQPQHF
TGCAGTGCTAGAGATCGGCTGCCAGACCTTAGCAATCAGCCCCAGCATTTT
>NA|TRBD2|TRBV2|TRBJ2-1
CASSRGGGLASYNEQFF
TGTGCCAGCAGTCGGGGAGGGGGACTAGCCTCCTACAATGAGCAGTTCTTC
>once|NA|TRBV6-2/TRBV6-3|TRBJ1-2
CASRELDRPVYGYTF
TGTGCCAGCAGAGAACTTGATAGACCCGTCTATGGCTACACCTTC
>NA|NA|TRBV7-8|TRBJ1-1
CASSHSRVVNTEAFF
TGTGCCAGCAGCCATTCAAGGGTTGTGAACACTGAAGCTTTCTTT
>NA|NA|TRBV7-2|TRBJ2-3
CASSWEPGPSTDTQYF
TGTGCCAGCAGCTGGGAACCGGGACCGAGCACAGATACGCAGTATTTT
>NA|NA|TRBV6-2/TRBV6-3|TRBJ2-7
CASSFNPSSYNEQYF
TGTGCCAGCAGTTTCAACCCCAGCTCCTACAATGAGCAGTACTTC
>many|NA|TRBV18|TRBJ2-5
CASSPEQETQYF
TGTGCCAGCTCACCGGAACAAGAGACCCAGTACTTC
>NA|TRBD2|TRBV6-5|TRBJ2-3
CASSYFRLAHSTDTQYF
TGTGCCAGCAGTTACTTCAGACTAGCGCACAGCACAGATACGCAGTATTTT
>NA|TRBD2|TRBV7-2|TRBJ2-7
CASSMGRGGTYEQYF
TGTGCCAGCAGCATGGGAAGGGGAGGGACCTACGAGCAGTACTTC
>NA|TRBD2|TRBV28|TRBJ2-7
CASIGTSDEQYF
TGTGCCAGCATAGGGACTAGCGACGAGCAGTACTTC
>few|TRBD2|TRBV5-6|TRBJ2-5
CASRLAGGKETQYF
TGTGCCAGCCGACTAGCGGGGGGGAAAGAGACCCAGTACTTC
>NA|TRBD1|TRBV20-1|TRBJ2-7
CSAPRGTGGRGEQYF
TGCAGTGCTCCCAGAGGTACAGGGGGCCGGGGCGAGCAGTACTTC
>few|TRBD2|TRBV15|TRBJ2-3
CATGLAGEDTQYF
TGTGCCACCGGACTAGCGGGGGAAGATACGCAGTATTTT
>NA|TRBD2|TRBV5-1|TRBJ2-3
CASSFSGALTDTQYF
TGCGCCAGCAGTTTTAGCGGGGCACTCACAGATACGCAGTATTTT
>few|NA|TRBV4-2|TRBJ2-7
CASSQDKGTFSYEQYF
TGTGCCAGCAGCCAAGATAAAGGGACTTTCTCCTACGAGCAGTACTTC
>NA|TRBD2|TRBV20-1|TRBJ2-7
CSAREGGTYYEQYF
TGCAGTGCTAGAGAGGGGGGGACCTACTACGAGCAGTACTTC
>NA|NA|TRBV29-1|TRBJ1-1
CSVEGDVNTEAFF
TGCAGCGTTGAGGGAGACGTGAACACTGAAGCTTTCTTT
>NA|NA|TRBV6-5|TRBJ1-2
CASKGRQDGYTF
TGTGCCAGCAAGGGTCGACAGGATGGCTACACCTTC
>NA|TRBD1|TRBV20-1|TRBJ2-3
CSAGDRATDTQYF
TGCAGTGCTGGGGACAGGGCTACAGATACGCAGTATTTT
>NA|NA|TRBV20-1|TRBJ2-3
CSARGLLGTDTQYF
TGCAGTGCTAGAGGCTTGCTCGGGACAGATACGCAGTATTTT
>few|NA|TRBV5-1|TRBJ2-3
CASSQQTNTQYF
TGCGCCAGCAGCCAACAGACAAATACGCAGTATTTT
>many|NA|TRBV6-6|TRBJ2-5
CASSYSKETQYF
TGTGCCAGCAGTTACTCGAAGGAGACCCAGTACTTC
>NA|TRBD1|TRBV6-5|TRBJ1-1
CASSRDRGRLGAFF
TGTGCCAGCAGCCGCGACAGGGGGCGTTTGGGGGCTTTCTTT
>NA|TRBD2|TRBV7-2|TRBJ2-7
CASSLLLAPYEQYF
TGTGCCAGCAGCTTGTTACTAGCGCCCTACGAGCAGTACTTC
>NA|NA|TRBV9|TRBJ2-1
CASRGAGRNEQFF
TGTGCCAGCCGCGGGGCGGGTAGGAATGAGCAGTTCTTC
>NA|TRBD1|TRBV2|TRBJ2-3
CAISGPPGQRSDTQYF
TGTGCCATCAGTGGCCCCCCGGGACAGAGATCAGATACGCAGTATTTT
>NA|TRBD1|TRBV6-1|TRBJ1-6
CASGGSPKNSPLHF
TGTGCCTCAGGGGGGTCCCCGAAAAATTCACCCCTCCACTTT
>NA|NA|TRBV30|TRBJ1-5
CAWSWGGQPQHF
TGTGCCTGGAGTTGGGGTGGCCAGCCCCAGCATTTT
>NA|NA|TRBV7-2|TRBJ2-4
CASSRQTVAKNVQYF
TGTGCCAGCAGCCGTCAGACGGTAGCCAAAAACGTTCAGTACTTC